This TCR beta chain was sequenced in a study of early T cells in non-severe SARS-CoV-2 infection. Overall study: It was bulk RNA from unsorted whole blood that was sequenced, and the chains were unpaired. Points from the study as a whole: Private and CD4 specificities were missed by VDJdb matching, skewed to anti-spike CD8.

Trimming pared 1 base from V and 7 bases from J, leaving 11 bases between. Germline V gives CDR1 SGHAT, CDR2 FQNNGV. The CDR3 spans 14 residues. This clonotype has a count of ten or more. Its antigen remains unidentified. Each cDNA molecule carried a unique molecular identifier. TCRdb reanalysed the 5' RACE reads using MiXCR and keeps one entry per CDR3 protein. The sample comprises 95,000 to 100,000 distinct CDR3 sequences, roughly 13% of which are singletons, and approximately 2% rests with the top ten. The V gene is TRBV11-2, the J gene TRBJ2-1; possibly TRBD2 for D (6 bases). The sequencing input was whole blood. This TCR came from an adult who was a healthcare worker with PCR-confirmed SARS-CoV-2 infection or an uninfected control (not recorded which). The CDR3 bases are TGTGCCAGCAGCTTAGGTGGGACTCATAATGAGCAGTTCTTC. This sequence encodes CASSLGGTHNEQFF.